The 6 T cell receptor beta chains in this list originate from one sample, sequenced in a study of immune characterization of retroperitoneal liposarcoma. MiXCR was run by TCRdb on the PCR reads, yielding one entry per CDR3 protein. Of approximately 11,000 distinct CDR3 sequences detected, roughly 23% appear once; the ten largest clones hold 8.9%. The material sequenced was blood. The receptors come from a female donor with retroperitoneal liposarcoma.

The chain uses TRBV5-6 and TRBJ2-5, with D possibly being TRBD1 or TRBD2 (5 bases each). This CDR3 region has 14 residues. Germline CDR1 is SGHDT and CDR2 is YYEEEE. Trimming left V 4 bases short and J 4 bases short, with 14 bases between. The CDR3 DNA reads TGTGCCAGCAGCCAGGGCCGTGAGGGAGAGACCCAGTACTTC. It codes for CASSQGREGETQYF.

This clonotype turned up a few times. V and J are TRBV24-1 and TRBJ2-1, with 8 bases that match TRBD1. Germline V gene sequence: CDR1 KGHDR, CDR2 SFDVKD. V was clipped by 1 base and J by 4 bases; unmatched bases: 5. The CDR3 sequence is 16 residues long. The CDR3 bases are TGTGCCACCAGTGATTTCCGCAGGGGGCTATACAATGAGCAGTTCTTC. Its protein is CATSDFRRGLYNEQFF.

The chain joins TRBV14 to TRBJ2-5; D is uncertain. Between the trimmed V and J ends, which lost 6 bases and 5 bases, there was a span of 13 bases. The CDR3 runs to 13 residues. Germline CDR1 and CDR2: SGHDN and FVKESK. This chain's CDR3 is CASSRRVWETQYF. CDR3 DNA: TGTGCCAGCAGTCGAAGGGTATGGGAGACCCAGTACTTC.

V usage is TRBV27 and J usage is TRBJ2-5, with a weak D call TRBD2 (6 bases). The end of the DNA fits TRBJ2-7 better, so the J call may be wrong. Germline V gives CDR1 MNHEY, CDR2 SMNVEV (reference sequence). The length of the CDR3 is 13 residues. The CDR3: CASRRSGSYEQYF. The CDR3 DNA follows: TGTGCCAGCAGGAGAAGCGGGTCCTACGAGCAGTACTTC.

The V and J genes are TRBV18 and TRBJ2-3, with D tentatively TRBD1 (5 bases). The V gene lost 6 bases and the J gene lost 2 bases, with 18 bases spanning the gap. Germline CDR1 reads KGHSH; CDR2 reads LQKENI. There are 16 residues in the CDR3. CDR3 loop: CASSSRMGQITDTQYF. DNA of the CDR3: TGTGCCAGCTCCTCACGGATGGGGCAGATCACAGATACGCAGTATTTT. Together with reference TRBV18 and TRBJ2-3, the CDR3 gives the full variable domain: NAGVMQNPRHLVRRRGQEARLRCSPMKGHSHVYWYRQLPEEGLKFMVYLQKENIIDESGMPKERFSAEFPKEGPSILRIQQVVRGDSAAYFCASSSRMGQITDTQYFGPGTRLTVL.

The chain recombines TRBV7-2 with TRBJ2-5; 7 bases map to TRBD2. The DNA end is a closer match to TRBJ2-7, so the J assignment may be wrong. CDR1 and CDR2 from the germline V gene are SGHTA and FQGNSA. This CDR3 contains 14 residues. The CDR3 loop is CASHRDYNSYEQYF. The CDR3 DNA sequence: TGTGCCAGTCACCGGGACTACAACTCCTACGAGCAGTACTTC.